A single TCR beta chain is shown here with its context. Its specificity is unknown. Per germline, CDR1 SQVTM and CDR2 ANQGSEA. The CDR3 totals 12 residues. Trimming at V came to 5 bases and at J to 8 bases, leaving 5 bases not matched to a gene. This sample was taken from a study of T cells in tuberculosis. Background on the study: This South African cohort compared adolescents with or without latent tuberculosis against adults with active tuberculosis.

Latent tuberculosis screening used tuberculin skin test and IGRA at entry. Data came from immunoSEQ multiplex PCR; TCRdb stores just in-frame clones and leaves some out. Among tens of thousands of clones, roughly 92% were seen once, and the ten largest hold about a sixth. Study results and limitations: Active tuberculosis TCR-alpha repertoires lay closer to GMM-specific TCRs than IGRA-negative controls, suggesting clonal expansion. Using the GMM-specific repertoire gave about 86% accuracy versus 60% to 70% with motifs.

The clonotype originates from a donor between 10 and 35 years old with latent tuberculosis or without tuberculosis infection. Some clones in this sample may be carry-over from other donors' samples. The J gene is TRBJ1-2, the V gene TRBV29-1, with 10 bases matching TRBD1. The sequencing sample was made of PBMCs. The CDR3 bases are TGCAGCGTTAGACAGGGGGCGCGGGGCTACACCTTC. It encodes CSVRQGARGYTF.